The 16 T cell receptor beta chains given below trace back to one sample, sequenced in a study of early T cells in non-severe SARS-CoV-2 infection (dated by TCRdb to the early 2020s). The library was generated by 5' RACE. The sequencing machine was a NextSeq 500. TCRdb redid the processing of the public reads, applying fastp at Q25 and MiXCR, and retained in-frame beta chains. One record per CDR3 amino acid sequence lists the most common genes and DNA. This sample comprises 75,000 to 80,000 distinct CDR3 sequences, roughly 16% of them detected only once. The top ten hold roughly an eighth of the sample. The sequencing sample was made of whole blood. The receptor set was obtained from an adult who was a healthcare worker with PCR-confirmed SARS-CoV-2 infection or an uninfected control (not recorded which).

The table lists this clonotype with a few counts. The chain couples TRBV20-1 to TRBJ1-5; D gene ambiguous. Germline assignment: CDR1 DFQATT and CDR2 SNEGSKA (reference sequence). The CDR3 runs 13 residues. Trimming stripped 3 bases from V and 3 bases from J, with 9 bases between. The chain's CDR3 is CSASGLNNQPQHF. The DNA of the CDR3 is TGCAGTGCTAGCGGACTTAACAATCAGCCCCAGCATTTT.

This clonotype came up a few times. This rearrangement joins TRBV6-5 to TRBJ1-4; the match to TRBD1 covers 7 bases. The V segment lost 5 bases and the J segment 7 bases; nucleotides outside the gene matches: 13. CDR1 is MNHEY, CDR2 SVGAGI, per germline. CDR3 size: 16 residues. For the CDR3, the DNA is TGTGCCAGCAGTACAAGACAGGGAGGAATTCGTGAAAAACTGTTTTTT. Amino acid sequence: CASSTRQGGIREKLFF.

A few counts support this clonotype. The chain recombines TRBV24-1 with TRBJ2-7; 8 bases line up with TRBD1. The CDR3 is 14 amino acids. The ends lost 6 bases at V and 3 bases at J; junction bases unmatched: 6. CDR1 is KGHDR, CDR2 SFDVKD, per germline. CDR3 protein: CATSLRGQVYEQYF. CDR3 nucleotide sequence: TGTGCCACCAGTCTCCGGGGACAGGTCTACGAGCAGTACTTC.

In DNA form, the CDR3 reads TGCGCCAGCAGCTTGGGGCCGAAGAGCTCTGGAAACACCATATATTTT. Translated: CASSLGPKSSGNTIYF. The chain couples TRBV5-1 to TRBJ1-3; D is unresolved. This CDR3 is built from 16 residues. CDR1 is SGHRS and CDR2 is YFSETQ in the germline V gene. Trimming pared 0 bases from V and 0 bases from J, leaving 10 bases between.

CDR3 nucleotide sequence: TGCGCCACCTCGGACAGGGGCCTTCCCGGGGAGCTGTTTTTT. Translation: CATSDRGLPGELFF. The V and J genes are TRBV23-1 and TRBJ2-2, with 9 bases fitting TRBD1. TRBV23-1 is classed as an ORF, of uncertain function. The CDR3 loop spans 14 amino acids. Trimming took 10 bases from V and 6 from J; bases not matched to a gene: 9.

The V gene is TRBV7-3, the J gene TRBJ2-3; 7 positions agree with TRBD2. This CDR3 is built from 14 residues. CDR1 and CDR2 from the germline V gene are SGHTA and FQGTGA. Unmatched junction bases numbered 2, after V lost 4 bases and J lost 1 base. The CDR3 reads CASSSGGGTDTQYF. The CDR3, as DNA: TGTGCCAGCAGCTCTGGGGGGGGCACAGATACGCAGTATTTT.

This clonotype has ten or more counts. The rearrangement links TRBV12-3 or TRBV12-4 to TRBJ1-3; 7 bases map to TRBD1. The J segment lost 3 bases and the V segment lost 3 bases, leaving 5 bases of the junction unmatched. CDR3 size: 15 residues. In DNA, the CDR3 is TGTGCCAGCAGTTTCCAGCCAGGGGGTGGAAACACCATATATTTT. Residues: CASSFQPGGGNTIYF.

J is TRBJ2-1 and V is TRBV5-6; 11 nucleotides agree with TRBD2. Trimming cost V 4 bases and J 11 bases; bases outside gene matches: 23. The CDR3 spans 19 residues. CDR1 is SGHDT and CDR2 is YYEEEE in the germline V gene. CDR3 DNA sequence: TGTGCCAGCAGCCTTGGGGTACTAGCGGGAGCTGGGTATGCCGATAAGCAGTTCTTC. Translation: CASSLGVLAGAGYADKQFF.

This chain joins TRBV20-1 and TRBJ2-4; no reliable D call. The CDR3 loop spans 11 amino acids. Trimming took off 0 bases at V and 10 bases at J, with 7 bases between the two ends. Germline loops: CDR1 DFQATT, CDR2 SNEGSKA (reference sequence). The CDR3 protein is CSARDDRIQYF. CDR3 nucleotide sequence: TGCAGTGCTAGAGATGACCGGATTCAGTACTTC.

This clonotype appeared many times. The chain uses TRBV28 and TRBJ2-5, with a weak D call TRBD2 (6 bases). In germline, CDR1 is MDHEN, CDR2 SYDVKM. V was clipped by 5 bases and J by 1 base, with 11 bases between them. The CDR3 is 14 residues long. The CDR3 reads CASSPRDFQETQYF. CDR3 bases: TGTGCCAGCAGTCCTCGGGACTTCCAAGAGACCCAGTACTTC.

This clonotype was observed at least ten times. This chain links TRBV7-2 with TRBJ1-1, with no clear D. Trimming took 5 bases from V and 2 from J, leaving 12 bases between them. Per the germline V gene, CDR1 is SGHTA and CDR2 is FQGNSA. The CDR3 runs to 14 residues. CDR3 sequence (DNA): TGTGCCAGCAGCCCTGGACCGACAAACACTGAAGCTTTCTTT. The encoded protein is CASSPGPTNTEAFF.

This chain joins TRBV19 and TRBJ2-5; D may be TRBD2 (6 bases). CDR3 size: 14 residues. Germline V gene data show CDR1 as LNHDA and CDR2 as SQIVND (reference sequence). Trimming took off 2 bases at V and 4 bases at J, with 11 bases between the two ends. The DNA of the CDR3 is TGTGCCAGTAGTATAACAGGAGGGGCAGAGACCCAGTACTTC. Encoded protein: CASSITGGAETQYF.

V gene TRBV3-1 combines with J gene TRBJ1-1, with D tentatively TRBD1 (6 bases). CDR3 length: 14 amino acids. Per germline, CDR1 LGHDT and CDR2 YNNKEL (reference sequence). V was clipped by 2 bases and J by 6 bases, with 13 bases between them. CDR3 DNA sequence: TGTGCCAGCAGCCAAAGGCCAGGGGAGGCTGAAGCTTTCTTT. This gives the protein CASSQRPGEAEAFF.

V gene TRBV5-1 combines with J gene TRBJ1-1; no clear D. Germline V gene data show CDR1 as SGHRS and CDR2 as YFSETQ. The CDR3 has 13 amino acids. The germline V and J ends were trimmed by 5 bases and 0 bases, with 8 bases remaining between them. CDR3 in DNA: TGCGCCAGCAGAGGCAACATGAACACTGAAGCTTTCTTT. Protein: CASRGNMNTEAFF.

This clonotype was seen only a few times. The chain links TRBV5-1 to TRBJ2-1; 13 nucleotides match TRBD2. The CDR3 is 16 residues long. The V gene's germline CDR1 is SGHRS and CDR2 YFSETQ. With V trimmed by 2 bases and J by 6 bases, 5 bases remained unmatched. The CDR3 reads CASSFKTSGGSNEQFF. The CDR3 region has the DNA TGCGCCAGCAGCTTCAAGACTAGCGGGGGGAGCAATGAGCAGTTCTTC. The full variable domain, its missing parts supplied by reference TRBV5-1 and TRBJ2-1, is KAGVTQTPRYLIKTRGQQVTLSCSPISGHRSVSWYQQTPGQGLQFLFEYFSETQRNKGNFPGRFSGRQFSNSRSEMNVSTLELGDSALYLCASSFKTSGGSNEQFFGPGTRLTVL.

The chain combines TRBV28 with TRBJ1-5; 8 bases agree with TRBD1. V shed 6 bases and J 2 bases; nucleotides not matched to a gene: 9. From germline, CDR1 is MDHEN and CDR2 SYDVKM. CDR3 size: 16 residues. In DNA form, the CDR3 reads TGTGCCAGCAGGAAAAGCAGGGGGCTTCGCAATCAGCCCCAGCATTTT. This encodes CASRKSRGLRNQPQHF.